This T cell receptor beta chain derives from a study of beta chain features in type 1 diabetes. Findings of the study overall: Cells with high TCR expression could be over-represented by cDNA sequencing.

The CDR3 extends over 15 amino acids. The ends were cut back, 6 bases at V and 1 base at J, with 10 bases in the middle. Germline V lookup: CDR1 SGHTA, CDR2 FQGTGA. Reverse transcription of all isolated RNA meant that expressed TCRB transcripts were sequenced. Here immunoSEQ multiplex PCR was the method, and the copy in TCRdb shows in-frame clones only, minus some. Counted here are 350,000 to 400,000 clones, about 16% occurring once; the ten biggest clones make up 0.019%. Turning to this clone: What it binds is unknown.

The source is a woman aged 18-29 years in good health. Sequencing input: naive CD4+ T cells from blood. The J gene is TRBJ2-6, the V gene TRBV7-3; D not resolved. The CDR3 DNA reads TGTGCCAGCAGTGAGTCACGGTCTGGGGCCAACGTCCTGACTTTC. This gives the protein CASSESRSGANVLTF.